A selection of T cell receptor beta chains follows, all from one sample in a study of cytomegalovirus exposure and HLA in healthy donors. Profiling relied on immunoSEQ multiplex PCR, and the TCRdb table lists in-frame clones only, not all of them. This table holds tens of thousands of clones, more than 75% found once. The specimen was PBMCs. The source is a man aged 30-40 years in good health and CMV-seronegative. Both conserved end residues are trimmed from each CDR3.

v_call: TRBV27
j_call: TRBJ2-3
cdr3_aa: ASSIHYRVDTQY

v_call: TRBV27
j_call: TRBJ2-7
cdr3_aa: ASSLAGGRAIYEQY

v_call: TRBV28
j_call: TRBJ1-1
cdr3_aa: ASSRQRAEAF

v_call: TRBV27
j_call: TRBJ1-1
cdr3_aa: ASPSTGKGAEAF

v_call: TRBV5-4
j_call: TRBJ1-5
cdr3_aa: ASSYQGARSNQPQH

v_call: TRBV7-9
j_call: TRBJ1-3
cdr3_aa: ASRRESGNTIY

v_call: TRBV7-2
j_call: TRBJ1-2
cdr3_aa: ASSSPGQGYGYT

v_call: TRBV4-1
j_call: TRBJ2-2
cdr3_aa: ASSQGTSGYTGELF

v_call: TRBV7-3
j_call: TRBJ2-1
cdr3_aa: ASSLTAGSSYNEQF

v_call: TRBV5-1
j_call: TRBJ2-1
cdr3_aa: ASSLALENEQF

v_call: TRBV7-9
j_call: TRBJ2-7
cdr3_aa: ASSQQYEQY

v_call: TRBV28
j_call: TRBJ1-2
cdr3_aa: ASSTRGQIRGGYT

v_call: TRBV5-4
j_call: TRBJ1-4
cdr3_aa: ASSLGGTGATNEKLF

v_call: TRBV6-5
j_call: TRBJ1-6
cdr3_aa: AGSYFRDRGSPLH

v_call: TRBV6-1
j_call: TRBJ2-1
cdr3_aa: ASSEGGLFQF

v_call: TRBV11-3
j_call: TRBJ2-3
cdr3_aa: ASSLQGDVGGIDTQY

v_call: TRBV6-5
j_call: TRBJ1-4
cdr3_aa: ASSRDRATNEKLF

v_call: TRBV10-2
j_call: TRBJ2-7
cdr3_aa: ASSGGIPSYEQY

v_call: TRBV23-1
j_call: TRBJ2-1
cdr3_aa: ASTFGTSGYYNEQF

v_call: TRBV19
j_call: TRBJ2-1
cdr3_aa: ATADRVNEQF

v_call: TRBV9
j_call: TRBJ1-2
cdr3_aa: ASSVGTGREGYT

v_call: TRBV5-1
j_call: TRBJ2-3
cdr3_aa: ASSLAGSGPWDTQY

v_call: TRBV11-2
j_call: TRBJ2-5
cdr3_aa: ASTLRGGETQY

v_call: TRBV5-1
j_call: TRBJ1-2
cdr3_aa: ASSLEGQGSFYGYT

v_call: TRBV10-2
j_call: TRBJ2-3
cdr3_aa: ASSEAPGLRTDTQY